This T cell receptor beta chain comes out of a study of shared clonotypes between healthy human individuals. Study-wide points: Larger estimated richness was generally seen in naive subsets than in memory subsets.

Concerning this clone: The antigen is undetermined.

This CDR3 contains 13 residues. The germline V gene has CDR1 MNHEY and CDR2 SVGAGI. V gave up 2 bases and J gave up 3 bases, with 7 bases separating them. The assay was immunoSEQ multiplex PCR, and TCRdb's table has in-frame clones only and misses some. Among about 1.5 million clones, roughly 97% were seen once, and the ten largest hold 1.2%. The receptor was derived from a man between 25 and 39 years old in good health. Sequenced input: naive CD4+ T cells sorted from blood. This sample's subset: CD45RA+ positively selected. The V and J genes are TRBV6-5 and TRBJ2-5; tentatively, D is TRBD1 or TRBD2 (5 bases each). CDR3 in DNA: TGTGCCAGCAGTTACGGGACGGAAGAGACCCAGTACTTC. Residues: CASSYGTEETQYF.